What follows are 26 T cell receptor beta chains derived from one specimen sequenced in a study (dated by TCRdb to the mid-2010s). Library preparation was by RT-PCR. Sequencing was carried out with an Illumina MiSeq. TCRdb reanalyzed the raw reads on its own, using fastp at Q25 for trimming and MiXCR for clone calling, and kept in-frame beta chains. Each CDR3 protein appears once, grouped with its most common genes and DNA. Counted in this sample were about 700,000 distinct CDR3 sequences; 14% of them appeared once. 3.6% of the sample rests with the top ten. Sequencing was performed on memory CD4+ T cells from blood. The receptors here all came from a female donor in good health, serving as a healthy control.

This clonotype was counted a few times. This chain uses TRBV6-1 with TRBJ1-6, with 9 bases fitting TRBD1. V was clipped by 7 bases and J by 8 bases; unmatched bases: 6. Germline CDR1 is MNHNS and CDR2 is SASEGT. CDR3 length: 14 amino acids. The CDR3 is CASTWDRDDSPLHF. Here the CDR3 DNA reads TGTGCCAGCACCTGGGACAGGGACGATTCACCCCTCCACTTT.

The chain links TRBV15 to TRBJ1-1; D not resolved. V was trimmed by 0 bases and J by 0 bases, leaving 8 bases between them. The CDR3 runs 15 residues. CDR1 and CDR2 from the germline V gene are LNHNV and YYDKDF (reference sequence). The CDR3 nucleotides are TGTGCCACCAGCAGAGAAGATTTCGTGAACACTGAAGCTTTCTTT. Protein sequence: CATSREDFVNTEAFF.

This clonotype was seen at least ten times. The chain has TRBV29-1 and TRBJ1-1; D gene ambiguous. Trimming removed 1 base at V and 11 bases at J, with 11 bases between. Germline V gives CDR1 SQVTM, CDR2 ANQGSEA. This CDR3 has 11 amino acids. Here the CDR3 DNA reads TGCAGCGTTGAAGGTGGGCCTCGGGCTTTCTTT. This gives the protein CSVEGGPRAFF.

This clonotype was counted a few times. The chain joins TRBV20-1 to TRBJ1-1, with D unclear. The CDR3 loop spans 13 amino acids. Trimming removed 0 bases at V and 5 bases at J, with 10 bases between. The germline V gene encodes CDR1 DFQATT and CDR2 SNEGSKA (reference sequence). The DNA of the CDR3 is TGCAGTGCTAGAGAAGGTGGTGAGACTGAAGCTTTCTTT. Translating gives CSAREGGETEAFF.

This clonotype was detected a few times. The chain couples TRBV3-1 to TRBJ2-2; D is ambiguous. Germline CDR1 and CDR2: LGHDT and YNNKEL (reference sequence). The CDR3 sequence is 13 residues long. V lost 4 bases and J 5 bases, leaving 8 bases between the germline ends. In DNA form, the CDR3 reads TGTGCCAGCAGCCTAGCAGCTACCGGGGAGCTGTTTTTT. As protein: CASSLAATGELFF.

The sample holds many counts of this clonotype. The chain has TRBV3-1 and TRBJ1-1; D possibly corresponds to TRBD1 (6 bases). Germline V gene lookup returns CDR1 LGHDT and CDR2 YNNKEL (reference sequence). V lost 3 bases and J lost 7, with 18 bases in between. This CDR3 region has 15 residues. In nucleotides, the CDR3 is TGTGCCAGCAGCCAGTCTGGGTCAGGGGCTGATGAAGCTTTCTTT. This translates into CASSQSGSGADEAFF.

V is TRBV6-1 and J is TRBJ2-5; 7 positions match TRBD1. Germline lookup yields CDR1 MNHNS and CDR2 SASEGT. The CDR3 loop spans 14 amino acids. V lost 4 bases to trimming and J lost 4 bases; unmatched junction nucleotides: 6. The CDR3 coding sequence is TGTGCCAGCAGTGTCGAACAGGGGATAGAGACCCAGTACTTC. This sequence encodes CASSVEQGIETQYF.

At least ten counts were recorded for this clonotype. This chain links TRBV6-5 with TRBJ2-2; D possibly corresponds to TRBD2 (6 bases). The germline V gene encodes CDR1 MNHEY and CDR2 SVGAGI. The CDR3 has 14 amino acids. The V end was cut by 8 bases, the J end by 0 bases, with 10 bases between. DNA for the CDR3: TGTGCCAGCTGGCGGGACTCGAACACCGGGGAGCTGTTTTTT. This translates into CASWRDSNTGELFF.

Ten or more counts support this clonotype. The rearrangement uses TRBV5-1 and TRBJ2-3; 8 nucleotides line up with TRBD1. This CDR3 comprises 17 residues. CDR1 SGHRS and CDR2 YFSETQ come from the germline V gene. V lost 0 bases to trimming and J lost 3 bases; unmatched junction nucleotides: 9. The CDR3 DNA sequence: TGCGCCAGCAGCTTGGCCCCAGGGGGCCCGATGACAGATACGCAGTATTTT. Protein product: CASSLAPGGPMTDTQYF.

This clonotype came up many times. The chain combines TRBV7-3 with TRBJ2-3; 7 nucleotides agree with TRBD2. Per the germline V gene, CDR1 is SGHTA and CDR2 is FQGTGA. Trimming took 6 bases from V and 2 from J; bases not matched to a gene: 5. The CDR3 runs 14 residues. The DNA of the CDR3 is TGTGCCAGCAGTTTGGGGGGGGACACAGATACGCAGTATTTT. It codes for CASSLGGDTDTQYF.

Of note for this clonotype: A much larger clone differs from this one at a single base, so this may be a read error. This chain uses TRBV5-1 with TRBJ2-1; 10 nucleotides agree with TRBD2. The length of the CDR3 is 15 residues. Germline V lookup: CDR1 SGHRS, CDR2 YFSETQ. CDR3 sequence reads: CGSSVTSGNYNEQFF. Here the CDR3 DNA reads TGCGGCAGCAGCGTTACTAGCGGGAACTACAATGAGCAGTTCTTC.

The gene calls are TRBV30 and TRBJ1-4; TRBD1 aligns across 8 bases. The trim removed 0 bases at V and 8 bases at J, leaving 14 bases unmatched. This CDR3 region has 17 residues. CDR1 and CDR2 from the germline V gene are GTSNPN and SVGIG (reference sequence). The CDR3 sequence is CAWSVLPLDRAGEKLFF. For the CDR3, the DNA is TGTGCCTGGAGTGTACTACCCCTGGACAGGGCGGGGGAAAAACTGTTTTTT.

Many counts were recorded for this clonotype. The rearrangement uses TRBV6-2 or TRBV6-3 and TRBJ2-7, with D tentatively TRBD2 (6 bases). V was pared by 6 bases and J by 1 base, with 16 bases between. The CDR3 has 15 residues. The V gene's germline CDR1 is MNHEY and CDR2 SVGEGT. CDR3 sequence (DNA): TGTGCCAGCAGGCGGGACCCCGGCAATTCCTACGAGCAGTACTTC. Encoded protein: CASRRDPGNSYEQYF.

This clonotype was seen only a few times. The V call is TRBV4-3, the J call TRBJ2-2; D is uncertain. The germline CDR1 and CDR2 sequences are LGHNA and YSLEER. V shed 0 bases and J shed 2 bases, with 7 bases lying between them. The CDR3 runs 15 residues. CDR3 loop: CASSQDGTNTGELFF. The CDR3 DNA reads as TGCGCCAGCAGCCAAGATGGAACCAACACCGGGGAGCTGTTTTTT.

Ten or more counts support this clonotype. This chain links TRBV4-3 with TRBJ2-1; 7 positions match TRBD1. V lost 0 bases and J lost 4; bases outside the gene matches: 6. The CDR3 is 16 amino acids. CDR1 LGHNA and CDR2 YSLEER come from the germline V gene. CDR3 region: CASSQERGHEYNEQFF. The CDR3 DNA reads as TGCGCCAGCAGCCAAGAGAGGGGGCACGAATACAATGAGCAGTTCTTC.

This chain uses TRBV5-4 with TRBJ2-1; TRBD1 is a possible D gene (6 bases). V dropped 5 bases and J dropped 4 bases, with 10 bases sitting between them. There are 13 residues in the CDR3. Germline V gene sequence: CDR1 SGHNT, CDR2 YYREEE (reference sequence). For the CDR3, the DNA is TGTGCCAGCAGACAGACAGGATACAATGAGCAGTTCTTC. This codes for CASRQTGYNEQFF.

The rearrangement joins TRBV20-1 to TRBJ2-1; TRBD2 aligns across 8 bases. Germline-derived CDR1 and CDR2 are DFQATT and SNEGSKA (reference sequence). J was trimmed by 3 bases and V by 0 bases; bases with no gene match: 4. The CDR3 covers 15 residues. The CDR3 DNA reads as TGCAGTGCTAGAGAACCGACTAGCGACTACAATGAGCAGTTCTTC. Translated, it gives CSAREPTSDYNEQFF.

At least ten counts were recorded for this clonotype. The chain couples TRBV20-1 to TRBJ1-1; TRBD1 is a possible D gene (6 bases). Looked up from germline, CDR1 is DFQATT and CDR2 is SNEGSKA (reference sequence). Between the trimmed V and J ends, which lost 6 bases and 1 base, there was a span of 15 bases. This CDR3 contains 14 residues. CDR3 DNA sequence: TGCAGTGCAAGGAAGGGGGAGGGGAACACTGAAGCTTTCTTT. This sequence encodes CSARKGEGNTEAFF.

This clonotype was seen at least ten times. The chain employs TRBV24-1 and TRBJ2-1; no clear D. The V end lost 1 base, the J end lost 4 bases, and 13 bases lay between the germline ends. CDR1 KGHDR and CDR2 SFDVKD come from the germline V gene. The CDR3 runs to 16 residues. For the CDR3, the DNA is TGTGCCACCAGTGATTTAGATAGCATGGGATACAATGAGCAGTTCTTC. Translating gives CATSDLDSMGYNEQFF.

This clonotype was recorded many times. The chain couples TRBV9 to TRBJ1-2; D may be TRBD1 (5 bases). The ends were cut back, 2 bases at V and 4 bases at J, with 15 bases in the middle. The CDR3 length is 15 residues. The germline V gene has CDR1 SGDLS and CDR2 YYNGEE. In nucleotides, the CDR3 is TGTGCCAGCAGCGTGGGGCAGCACGCGGGCTATGGCTACACCTTC. Its protein product is CASSVGQHAGYGYTF.

This clonotype came up a few times. The V gene is TRBV20-1, the J gene TRBJ2-2; D is unresolved. V was trimmed by 4 bases and J by 8 bases, leaving 11 bases between them. Germline CDR1 and CDR2: DFQATT and SNEGSKA (reference sequence). The length of the CDR3 is 12 residues. CDR3 protein: CSATGVSGELFF. CDR3 bases: TGCAGTGCTACAGGAGTTTCGGGGGAGCTGTTTTTT.

A few counts support this clonotype. V and J are TRBV29-1 and TRBJ1-1; D call uncertain. Trimming took 4 bases from V and 7 from J, leaving 7 bases between them. Germline-derived CDR1 and CDR2 are SQVTM and ANQGSEA. The CDR3 runs to 10 residues. CDR3 region: CSVAPVEAFF. CDR3 nucleotide sequence: TGCAGCGTTGCCCCAGTTGAAGCTTTCTTT.

The table lists this clonotype with a few counts. This rearrangement joins TRBV6-5 to TRBJ1-5; D may be TRBD1 (6 bases). Trimming stripped 8 bases from V and 7 bases from J, with 18 bases between. The germline V gene has CDR1 MNHEY and CDR2 SVGAGI. CDR3 size: 14 residues. The DNA for the CDR3 is TGTGCCAGCGGTAGGGGCAGGGGCGAACAGCCCCAGCATTTT. As protein: CASGRGRGEQPQHF.

This clonotype was seen repeatedly, ten times or more. The V and J genes are TRBV12-3 or TRBV12-4 and TRBJ2-1, with 10 positions matching TRBD1. Unmatched junction bases numbered 5, after V lost 5 bases and J lost 4 bases. The CDR3 sequence is 15 residues long. The CDR3 loop reads CASSTRDRGYNEQFF. CDR3 coding DNA: TGTGCCAGCAGTACCCGGGACAGGGGTTACAATGAGCAGTTCTTC.

The chain carries TRBV12-3 or TRBV12-4 and TRBJ2-2; tentatively, D is TRBD2 (6 bases). The CDR3 is made up of 14 amino acids. Trimming took 8 bases from V and 5 from J, leaving 15 bases between them. This CDR3 reads CASGGSGQTGELFF. CDR3 coding DNA: TGTGCCAGCGGGGGGTCGGGTCAGACCGGGGAGCTGTTTTTT.

This clonotype has only a few counts. The gene calls are TRBV7-9 and TRBJ1-5; TRBD1 is a possible D gene (5 bases). In germline, CDR1 is SEHNR, CDR2 FQNEAQ (reference sequence). The CDR3 contains 15 residues. V lost 1 base and J lost 3, with 10 bases in between. CDR3 region: CASSLDSGINQPQHF. The DNA for the CDR3 is TGTGCCAGCAGCTTAGATTCAGGGATCAATCAGCCCCAGCATTTT.